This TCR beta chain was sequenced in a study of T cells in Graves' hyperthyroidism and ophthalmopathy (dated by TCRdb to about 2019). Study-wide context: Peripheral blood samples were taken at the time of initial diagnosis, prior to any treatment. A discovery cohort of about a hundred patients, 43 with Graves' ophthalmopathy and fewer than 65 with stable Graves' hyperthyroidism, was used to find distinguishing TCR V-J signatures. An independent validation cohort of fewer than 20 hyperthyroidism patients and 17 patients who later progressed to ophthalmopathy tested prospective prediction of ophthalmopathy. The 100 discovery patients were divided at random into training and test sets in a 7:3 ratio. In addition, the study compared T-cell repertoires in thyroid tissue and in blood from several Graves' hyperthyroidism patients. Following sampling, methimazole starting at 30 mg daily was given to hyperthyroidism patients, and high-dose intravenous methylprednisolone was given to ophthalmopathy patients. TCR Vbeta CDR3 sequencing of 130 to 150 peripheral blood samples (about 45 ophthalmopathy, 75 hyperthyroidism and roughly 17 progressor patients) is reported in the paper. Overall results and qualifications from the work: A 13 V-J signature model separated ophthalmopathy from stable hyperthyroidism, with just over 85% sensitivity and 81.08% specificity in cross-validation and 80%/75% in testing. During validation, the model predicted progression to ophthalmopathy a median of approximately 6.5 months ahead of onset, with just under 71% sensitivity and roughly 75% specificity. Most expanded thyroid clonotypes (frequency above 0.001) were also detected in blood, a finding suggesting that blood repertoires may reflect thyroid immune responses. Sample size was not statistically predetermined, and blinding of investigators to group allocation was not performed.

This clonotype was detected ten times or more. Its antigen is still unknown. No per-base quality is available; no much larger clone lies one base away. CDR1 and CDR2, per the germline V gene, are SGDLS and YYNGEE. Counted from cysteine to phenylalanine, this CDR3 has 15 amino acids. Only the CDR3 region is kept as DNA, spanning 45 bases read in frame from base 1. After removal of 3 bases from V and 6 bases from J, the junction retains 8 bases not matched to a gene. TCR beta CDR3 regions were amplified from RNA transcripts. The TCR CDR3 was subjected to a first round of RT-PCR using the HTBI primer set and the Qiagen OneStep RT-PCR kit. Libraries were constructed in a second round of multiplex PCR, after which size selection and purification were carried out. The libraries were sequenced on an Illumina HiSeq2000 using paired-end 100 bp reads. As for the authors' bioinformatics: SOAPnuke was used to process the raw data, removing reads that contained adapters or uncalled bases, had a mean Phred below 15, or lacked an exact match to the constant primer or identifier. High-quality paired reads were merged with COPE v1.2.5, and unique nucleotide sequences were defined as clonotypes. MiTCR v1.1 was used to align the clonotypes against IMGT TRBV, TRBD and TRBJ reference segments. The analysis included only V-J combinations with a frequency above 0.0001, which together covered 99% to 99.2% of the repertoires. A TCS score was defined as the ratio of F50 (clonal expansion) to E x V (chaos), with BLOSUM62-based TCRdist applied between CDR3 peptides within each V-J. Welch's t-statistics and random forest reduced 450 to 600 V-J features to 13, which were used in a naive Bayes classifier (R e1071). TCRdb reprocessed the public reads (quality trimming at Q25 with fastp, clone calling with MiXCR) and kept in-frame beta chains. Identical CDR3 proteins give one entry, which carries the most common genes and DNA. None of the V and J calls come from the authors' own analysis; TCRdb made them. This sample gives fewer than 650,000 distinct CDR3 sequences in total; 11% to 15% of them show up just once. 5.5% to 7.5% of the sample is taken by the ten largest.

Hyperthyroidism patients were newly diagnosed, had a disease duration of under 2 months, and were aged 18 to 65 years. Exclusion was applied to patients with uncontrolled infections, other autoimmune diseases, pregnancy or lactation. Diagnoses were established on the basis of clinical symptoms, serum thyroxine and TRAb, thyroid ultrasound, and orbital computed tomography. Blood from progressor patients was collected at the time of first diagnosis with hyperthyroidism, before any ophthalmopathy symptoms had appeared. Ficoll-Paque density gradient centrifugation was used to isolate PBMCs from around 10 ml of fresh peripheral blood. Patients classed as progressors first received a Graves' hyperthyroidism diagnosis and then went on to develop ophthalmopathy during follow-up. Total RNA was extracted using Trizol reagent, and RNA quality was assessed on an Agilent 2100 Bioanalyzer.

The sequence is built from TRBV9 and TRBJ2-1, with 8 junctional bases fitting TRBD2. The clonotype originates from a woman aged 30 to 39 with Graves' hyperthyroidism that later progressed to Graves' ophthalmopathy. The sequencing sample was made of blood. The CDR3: CASSDSGRFANEQFF. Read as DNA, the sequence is TGTGCCAGCAGCGACAGCGGGAGATTCGCCAATGAGCAGTTCTTC. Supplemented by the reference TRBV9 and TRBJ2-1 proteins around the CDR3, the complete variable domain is DSGVTQTPKHLITATGQRVTLRCSPRSGDLSVYWYQQSLDQGLQFLIQYYNGEERAKGNILERFSAQQFPDLHSELNLSSLELGDSALYFCASSDSGRFANEQFFGPGTRLTVL.